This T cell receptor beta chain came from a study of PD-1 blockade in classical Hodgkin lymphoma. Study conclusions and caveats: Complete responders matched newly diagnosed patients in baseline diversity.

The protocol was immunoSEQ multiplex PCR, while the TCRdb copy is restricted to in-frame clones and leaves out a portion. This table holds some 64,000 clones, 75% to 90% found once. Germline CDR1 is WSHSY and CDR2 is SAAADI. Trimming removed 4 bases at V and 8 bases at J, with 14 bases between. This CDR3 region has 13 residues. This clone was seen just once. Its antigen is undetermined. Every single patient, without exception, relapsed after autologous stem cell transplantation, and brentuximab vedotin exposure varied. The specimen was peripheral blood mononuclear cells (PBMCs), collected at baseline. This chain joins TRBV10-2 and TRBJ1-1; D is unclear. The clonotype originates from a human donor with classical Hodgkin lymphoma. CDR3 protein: CASSGGRTVEAFF. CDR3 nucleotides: TGCGCCAGCAGTGGGGGAAGGACTGTAGAAGCTTTCTTT.